This record covers a single T cell receptor (beta chain). This receptor's antigen is unknown. Including cysteine and phenylalanine, the CDR3 has 15 amino acids. No DNA was logged. The germline V gene provides CDR1 KGHSH and CDR2 LQKENI. This sample is part of a study of monozygotic twins with inflammatory bowel disease (dated by TCRdb to the late 2010s). Background for the entire study: The full study comprised 28 monozygotic twin pairs: nine German pairs (four IBD-concordant, five IBD-discordant) and 19 IBD-discordant Danish pairs. The search for disease-associated traits relied mainly on comparing, within discordant pairs, IBD patients with their genetically identical healthy co-twins. Each individual had, on average, about 151 000 unique TCRalpha sequences and 181 000 unique TCRbeta sequences available for analysis.

Study-level results and caveats: A decrease in TCRbeta repertoire diversity, as measured by inverse Simpson index, was observed in IBD patients compared with their healthy co-twins. Concordant and discordant twins showed no difference in repertoire similarity, possibly because of limited statistical power. Compared with healthy twins, IBD patients shared fewer clonotypes with other individuals, and the difference was most pronounced in patients with signs of disease activity. Because patients received different immunosuppressive treatments, the repertoires may have picked up extra background noise and variability between individuals. The analysis was unable to tell apart different T cell subtypes. No single strong signal or clonotype linked to IBD turned up in the results, so the idea that one exists was not supported.

From each donor, an approximately 2.5 ml peripheral blood sample was drawn into PAXgene tubes and stored at -80 degrees C. Total RNA was isolated from whole blood with the PAXgene blood miRNA kit on an automated QIAcube, without T cell sorting. Peripheral blood from monozygotic twin pairs who were concordant or discordant for inflammatory bowel disease underwent deep TCRalpha and TCRbeta repertoire profiling using unique molecular barcoding. Smoking habits were recorded for all twin pairs, with individuals classified as current, former or never smokers. Preparation of the library involved 5' RACE. The input for every TCR library was around 4,000 ng of total RNA. For each sample, cDNA synthesis with SMARTScribe reverse transcriptase was split into eight separate reactions. During cDNA synthesis, template switching was used to introduce unique molecular identifiers that contained a 6-nucleotide sample barcode. TCRalpha and TCRbeta cDNA was amplified by two nested PCRs of approximately 17 and 9 cycles, with bead purification after each PCR. Before amplification, the cDNA was treated with uracil DNA-glycosylase and purified using the QIAquick PCR purification kit. The second PCR was the step at which Illumina TruSeq-compatible adapters and sample-specific barcodes were added. Library quality and concentration were checked on TapeStation and Qubit, and libraries were pooled at approximately 5 ng each. Pooled libraries were sequenced on an Illumina HiSeq2500 single-index Rapid Run with 2 x 100 bp reads and custom sequencing primers. Under the source paper's analysis protocol: UMI-based consensus assembly with MiGEC version 1.2.6 was used to correct PCR and sequencing errors. MiXCR version 2.1.1 was used for V(D)J alignment, clonotype assembly and CDR3 extraction. To normalise gene usage, clonotype sharing and MAIT/NKT TCR abundance, the top 1000, 10 000 and 20 000 clonotypes in each sample were analysed. Diversity was computed as the inverse Simpson index with the vegan R package after downsampling to 27 000 UMIs. Paired Mann-Whitney U tests were applied to discordant twin pairs, with Benjamini-Hochberg correction for multiple testing. Through TCRdb reprocessing, the reads give one entry per CDR3 protein sequence; DNA is omitted. For this entry, the V and J calls and clone size follow TCRdb and not the study's own pipeline. The table for this sample shows 150,000 or so distinct CDR3 sequences. The ten largest account for just under 7.5% of the sample.

Sequencing was carried out using blood. This receptor was taken from a human donor with ulcerative colitis or Crohn's disease, or a healthy co-twin of an affected twin (not recorded which). The V and J genes are TRBV18 and TRBJ2-2. The CDR3 corresponds to CASSLGRMNTGELFF.